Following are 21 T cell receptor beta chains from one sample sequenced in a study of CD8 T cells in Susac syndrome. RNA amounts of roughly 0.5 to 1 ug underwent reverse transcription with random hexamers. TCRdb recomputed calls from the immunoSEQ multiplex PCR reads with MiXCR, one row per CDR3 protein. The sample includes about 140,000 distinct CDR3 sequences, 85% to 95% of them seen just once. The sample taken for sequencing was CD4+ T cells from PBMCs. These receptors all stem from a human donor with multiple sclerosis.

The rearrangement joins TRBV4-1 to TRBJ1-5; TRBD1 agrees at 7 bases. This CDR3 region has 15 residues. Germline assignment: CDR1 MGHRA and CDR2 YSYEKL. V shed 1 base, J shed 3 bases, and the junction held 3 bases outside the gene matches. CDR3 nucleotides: TGCGCCAGCAGCCAAGCGGACAGGTTCAATCAGCCCCAGCATTTT. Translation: CASSQADRFNQPQHF.

As DNA, the CDR3 is TGTGCCAGCAGCTTCGAGTACAATCAGCCCCAGCATTTT. Its translation: CASSFEYNQPQHF. The chain carries TRBV7-6 and TRBJ1-5; D unclear. V lost 3 bases and J lost 3, with 6 bases in between. The CDR3 has 13 amino acids. CDR1 and CDR2 (germline): SGHVS, FNYEAQ.

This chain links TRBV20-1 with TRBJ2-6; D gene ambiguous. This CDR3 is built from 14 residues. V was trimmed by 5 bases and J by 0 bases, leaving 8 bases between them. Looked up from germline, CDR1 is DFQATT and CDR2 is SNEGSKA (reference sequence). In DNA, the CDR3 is TGCAGTGCTTACCAGAGCTCTGGGGCCAACGTCCTGACTTTC. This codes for CSAYQSSGANVLTF.

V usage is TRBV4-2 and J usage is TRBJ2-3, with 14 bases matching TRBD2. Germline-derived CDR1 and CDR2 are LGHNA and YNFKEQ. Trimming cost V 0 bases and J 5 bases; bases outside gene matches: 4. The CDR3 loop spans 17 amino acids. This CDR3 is CASSQEPGLAGEDTQYF. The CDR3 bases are TGTGCCAGCAGCCAAGAACCGGGACTAGCGGGAGAAGATACGCAGTATTTT.

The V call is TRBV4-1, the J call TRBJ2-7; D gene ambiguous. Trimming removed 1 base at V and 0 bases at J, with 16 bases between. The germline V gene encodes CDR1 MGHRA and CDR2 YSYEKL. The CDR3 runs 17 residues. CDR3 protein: CASSQGFQQYFSYEQYF. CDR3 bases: TGCGCCAGCAGCCAAGGCTTCCAACAGTACTTCTCCTACGAGCAGTACTTC.

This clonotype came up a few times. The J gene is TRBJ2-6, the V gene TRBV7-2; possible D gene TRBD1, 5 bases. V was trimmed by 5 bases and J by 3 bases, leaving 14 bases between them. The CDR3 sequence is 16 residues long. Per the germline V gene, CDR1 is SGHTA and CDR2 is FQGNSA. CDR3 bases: TGTGCCAGCAGCCAGGCAGGGATGGGTGGGGCCAACGTCCTGACTTTC. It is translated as CASSQAGMGGANVLTF.

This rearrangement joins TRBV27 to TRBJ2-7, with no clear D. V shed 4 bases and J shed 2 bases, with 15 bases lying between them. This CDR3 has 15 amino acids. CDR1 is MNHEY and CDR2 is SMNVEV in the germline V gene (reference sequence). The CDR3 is CASSSAGAGTYEQYF. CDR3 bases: TGTGCCAGCAGTTCCGCCGGAGCCGGAACCTACGAGCAGTACTTC.

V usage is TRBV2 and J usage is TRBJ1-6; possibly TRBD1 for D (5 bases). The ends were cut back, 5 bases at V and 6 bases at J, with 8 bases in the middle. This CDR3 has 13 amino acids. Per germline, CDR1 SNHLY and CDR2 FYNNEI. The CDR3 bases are TGTGCCAGCAGTCTCGACAGTAATTCACCCCTCCACTTT. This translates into CASSLDSNSPLHF.

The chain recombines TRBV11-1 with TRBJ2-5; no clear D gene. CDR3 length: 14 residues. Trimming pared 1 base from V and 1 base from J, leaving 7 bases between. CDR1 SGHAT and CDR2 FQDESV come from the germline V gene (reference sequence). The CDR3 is CASSLEQPQETQYF. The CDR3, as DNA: TGTGCCAGCAGCTTAGAACAGCCCCAAGAGACCCAGTACTTC.

The CDR3 DNA reads as TGTGCCAGCAGTAGGTACAGGGAGCTGGGCACTGAAGCTTTCTTT. Translation: CASSRYRELGTEAFF. The J gene is TRBJ1-1, the V gene TRBV27, with a tentative D call TRBD1 (6 bases). With 5 bases removed from V and 4 bases from J, the gap between germline ends came to 17 bases. Germline V gene lookup returns CDR1 MNHEY and CDR2 SMNVEV (reference sequence). The CDR3 sequence is 15 residues long.

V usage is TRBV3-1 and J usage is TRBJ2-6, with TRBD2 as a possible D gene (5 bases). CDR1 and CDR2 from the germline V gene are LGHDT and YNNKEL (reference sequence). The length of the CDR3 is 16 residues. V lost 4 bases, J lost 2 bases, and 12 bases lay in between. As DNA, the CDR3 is TGTGCCAGCAGCCCGGGGTCTAGGGCTGGGGCCAACGTCCTGACTTTC. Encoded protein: CASSPGSRAGANVLTF. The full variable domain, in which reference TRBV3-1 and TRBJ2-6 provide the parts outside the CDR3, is DTAVSQTPKYLVTQMGNDKSIKCEQNLGHDTMYWYKQDSKKFLKIMFSYNNKELIINETVPNRFSPKSPDKAHLNLHINSLELGDSAVYFCASSPGSRAGANVLTFGAGSRLTVL.

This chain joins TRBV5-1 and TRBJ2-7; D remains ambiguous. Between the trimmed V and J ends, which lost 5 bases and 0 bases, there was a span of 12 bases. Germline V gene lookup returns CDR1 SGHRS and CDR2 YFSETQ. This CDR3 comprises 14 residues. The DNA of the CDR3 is TGCGCCAGCAGAAGTGTGGTGGGCTCCTACGAGCAGTACTTC. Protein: CASRSVVGSYEQYF. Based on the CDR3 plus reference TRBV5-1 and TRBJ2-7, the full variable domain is KAGVTQTPRYLIKTRGQQVTLSCSPISGHRSVSWYQQTPGQGLQFLFEYFSETQRNKGNFPGRFSGRQFSNSRSEMNVSTLELGDSALYLCASRSVVGSYEQYFGPGTRLTVT.

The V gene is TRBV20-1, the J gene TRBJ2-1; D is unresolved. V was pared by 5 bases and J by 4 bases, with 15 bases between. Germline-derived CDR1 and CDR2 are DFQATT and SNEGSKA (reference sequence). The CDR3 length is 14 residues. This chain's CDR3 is CSAQAPPPYNEQFF. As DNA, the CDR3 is TGCAGTGCTCAAGCTCCTCCCCCATACAATGAGCAGTTCTTC.

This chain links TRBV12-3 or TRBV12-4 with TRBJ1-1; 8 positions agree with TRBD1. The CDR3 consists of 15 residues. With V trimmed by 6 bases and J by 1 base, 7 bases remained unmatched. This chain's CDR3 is CASSWTGMSNTEAFF. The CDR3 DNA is TGTGCCAGCAGCTGGACAGGGATGTCGAACACTGAAGCTTTCTTT.

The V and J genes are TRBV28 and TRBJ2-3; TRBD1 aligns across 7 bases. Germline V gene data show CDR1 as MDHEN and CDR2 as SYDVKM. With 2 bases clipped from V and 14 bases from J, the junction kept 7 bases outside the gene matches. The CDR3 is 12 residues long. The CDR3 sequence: CASSLSQGVLYF. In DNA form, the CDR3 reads TGTGCCAGCAGTTTAAGCCAGGGGGTTTTGTATTTT. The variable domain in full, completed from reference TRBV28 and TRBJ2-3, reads DVKVTQSSRYLVKRTGEKVFLECVQDMDHENMFWYRQDPGLGLRLIYFSYDVKMKEKGDIPEGYSVSREKKERFSLILESASTNQTSMYLCASSLSQGVLYFGPGTRLTVL.

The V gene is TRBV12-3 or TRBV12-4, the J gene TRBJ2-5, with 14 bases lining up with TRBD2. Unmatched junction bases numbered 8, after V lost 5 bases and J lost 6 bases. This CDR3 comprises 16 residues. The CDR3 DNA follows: TGTGCCAGCAGTCCGCGACTAGCGGGGGGGCCGAAGACCCAGTACTTC. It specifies CASSPRLAGGPKTQYF.

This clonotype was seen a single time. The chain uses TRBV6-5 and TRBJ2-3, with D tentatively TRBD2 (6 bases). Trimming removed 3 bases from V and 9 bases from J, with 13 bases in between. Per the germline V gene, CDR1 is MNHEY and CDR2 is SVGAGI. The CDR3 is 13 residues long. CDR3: CASSYGGRGTQYF. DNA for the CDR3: TGTGCCAGCAGTTATGGGGGGAGAGGGACGCAGTATTTT.

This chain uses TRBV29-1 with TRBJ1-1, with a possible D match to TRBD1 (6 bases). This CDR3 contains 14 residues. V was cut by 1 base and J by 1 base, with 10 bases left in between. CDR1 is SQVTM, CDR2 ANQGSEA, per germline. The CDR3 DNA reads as TGCAGCGTTGAAGGGGGGGGACAGAACACTGAAGCTTTCTTT. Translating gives CSVEGGGQNTEAFF.

This chain's CDR3 is CASSQAPNTEAFF. The CDR3 DNA reads as TGTGCCAGCAGCCAAGCCCCGAACACTGAAGCTTTCTTT. V and J are TRBV4-2 and TRBJ1-1; the D is unclear. Per germline, CDR1 LGHNA and CDR2 YNFKEQ. There are 13 residues in the CDR3. V gave up 1 base and J gave up 1 base, with 4 bases separating them.

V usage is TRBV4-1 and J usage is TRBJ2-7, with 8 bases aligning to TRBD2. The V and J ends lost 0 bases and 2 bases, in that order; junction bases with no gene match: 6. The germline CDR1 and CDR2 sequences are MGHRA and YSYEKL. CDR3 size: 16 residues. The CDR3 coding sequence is TGCGCCAGCAGCCAAGAATCCGGGAGGGCCCCCTACGAGCAGTACTTC. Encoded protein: CASSQESGRAPYEQYF.

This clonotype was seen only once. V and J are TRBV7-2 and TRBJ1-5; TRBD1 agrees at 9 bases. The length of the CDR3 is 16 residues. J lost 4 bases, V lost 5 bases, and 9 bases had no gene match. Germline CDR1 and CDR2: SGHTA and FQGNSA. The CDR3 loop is CASSTEGQGRNQPQHF. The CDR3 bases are TGTGCCAGCAGCACGGAGGGACAGGGTAGGAATCAGCCCCAGCATTTT. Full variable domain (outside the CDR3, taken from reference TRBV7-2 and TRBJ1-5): GAGVSQSPSNKVTEKGKDVELRCDPISGHTALYWYRQSLGQGLEFLIYFQGNSAPDKSGLPSDRFSAERTGGSVSTLTIQRTQQEDSAVYLCASSTEGQGRNQPQHFGDGTRLSIL.